These 26 T cell receptor beta chains were all obtained from the same sample, sequenced in a study of T cell clonality in common variable immunodeficiency. This table comes from immunoSEQ multiplex PCR, and its TCRdb copy is limited to in-frame clones, with some not included. In total the sample includes approximately 81,000 clones, none of them seen once. Sequenced sample: peripheral blood mononuclear cells. The receptor set was obtained from a person aged 18 to 75 in good health.

This clone was found many times. The read stops 3 residues short of the end of the CDR3; the missing end is completed from the germline J gene. The V and J genes are TRBV30 and TRBJ2-1; the match to TRBD2 covers 12 bases. The junction had 16 bases not matched to a gene; V was cut back by 4 bases and J by 9 bases. The CDR3 spans 17 residues. Looked up from germline, CDR1 is GTSNPN and CDR2 is SVGIG (reference sequence). CDR3 loop: CAWTGRSSGRAKAEQFF. The CDR3 DNA, read in part, is TGTGCCTGGACAGGAAGATCTAGCGGGAGGGCTAAGGCTGAG. The entire variable domain, with the rest obtained from reference TRBV30 and TRBJ2-1, is as follows: SQTIHQWPATLVQPVGSPLSLECTVEGTSNPNLYWYRQAAGRGLQLLFYSVGIGQISSEVPQNLSASRPQDRQFILSSKKLLLSDSGFYLCAWTGRSSGRAKAEQFFGPGTRLTVL.

This clone was found many times. The read falls 3 residues short of the CDR3 end, and the missing part is taken from the germline J gene. The chain is built from TRBV5-4 and TRBJ2-7; 7 bases match TRBD2. The CDR3 is made up of 14 amino acids. In germline, CDR1 is SGHNT, CDR2 YYREEE (reference sequence). The ends lost 2 bases at V and 2 bases at J; junction bases unmatched: 4. CDR3 DNA, as far as it was read: TGTGCCAGCAGCTTAGCGGGACGCCCCTACGAG. Protein: CASSLAGRPYE. The full CDR3 is CASSLAGRPYEQYF.

This clone was found many times. The CDR3 end is not reached by the read, which stops 3 residues before it; the germline J gene fills it in. The gene calls are TRBV30 and TRBJ2-7, with 8 bases aligning to TRBD1. V trimming: 4 bases; J trimming: 2 bases; junction bases outside the gene matches: 7. CDR3 length: 14 residues. Germline lookup yields CDR1 GTSNPN and CDR2 SVGIG (reference sequence). CDR3 in amino acids: CAWTPDRGPYEQYF. The sequenced part of the CDR3 DNA is TGTGCCTGGACGCCCGACAGGGGCCCCTACGAG.

In this sample, this clone turned up many times. Read data end 3 residues before the CDR3 end; the end is taken from the germline J gene. This sequence joins TRBV4-1 and TRBJ1-1; TRBD1 agrees at 8 bases. The J segment lost 7 bases and the V segment lost 3 bases, leaving 7 bases of the junction unmatched. CDR3 length equals 14 residues. Germline CDR1 MGHRA, CDR2 YSYEKL. CDR3 DNA, as far as it was read: TGCGCCAGCAGCCAGAACAGGGGGGAATATGAA. It yields the protein CASSQNRGEYE. Given in full, the CDR3 is CASSQNRGEYEAFF.

This clone has at least ten counts. The read ends 3 residues before the CDR3 terminus; that terminus is restored from the germline J gene. The genes are TRBV19 and TRBJ2-7; TRBD1 might be the D (6 bases). CDR1 is LNHDA, CDR2 SQIVND, per germline (reference sequence). V shed 8 bases and J shed 1 base, with 12 bases lying between them. The CDR3 runs to 13 residues. The CDR3 spells CASGQGTSYEQYF. The sequenced CDR3 bases are TGTGCCAGTGGTCAGGGGACATCCTACGAG.

At least ten counts were recorded for this clone. The CDR3 is cut off 3 residues early in the read; its end comes from the germline J gene. The gene calls are TRBV7-2 and TRBJ2-1; 10 nucleotides match TRBD2. CDR1 is SGHTA and CDR2 is FQGNSA in the germline V gene. The CDR3 is 15 residues long. The trim removed 7 bases at V and 3 bases at J, leaving 6 bases unmatched. The CDR3 here is CASTPGTSDYNEQFF. The CDR3 bases that were read are TGTGCCAGCACTCCCGGGACTAGCGACTACAATGAG. The variable domain in full, completed from reference TRBV7-2 and TRBJ2-1, reads GAGVSQSPSNKVTEKGKDVELRCDPISGHTALYWYRQSLGQGLEFLIYFQGNSAPDKSGLPSDRFSAERTGGSVSTLTIQRTQQEDSAVYLCASTPGTSDYNEQFFGPGTRLTVL.

This clone was observed at least ten times. The read comes to an end 3 residues before the CDR3 does, leaving the germline J gene to fill in the end. The V and J genes are TRBV2 and TRBJ2-3; 9 nucleotides line up with TRBD2. The junction had 10 bases not matched to a gene; V was cut back by 3 bases and J by 6 bases. CDR3 length: 16 residues. Germline V CDR1 and CDR2: SNHLY, FYNNEI. CDR3 amino acids: CASSDRGGRVADTQYF. CDR3 bases read: TGTGCCAGCAGTGACCGTGGCGGGAGGGTCGCCGATACG.

This clone was recorded many times. The read is 3 residues too short to cover the CDR3 end, so that end is filled in from the germline J gene. This sequence joins TRBV5-1 and TRBJ2-7; D may match TRBD1 or TRBD2 (6 bases each). The CDR3 spans 14 residues. Germline CDR1 SGHRS, CDR2 YFSETQ. The V end lost 2 bases, the J end lost 2 bases, and 11 bases lay between the germline ends. The CDR3 is CASSLPGEAYEQYF. The sequenced CDR3 bases are TGCGCCAGCAGCTTACCAGGGGAGGCCTACGAG.

The sample holds many counts of this clone. An end of the junction differs from the germline gene, which may be a read error. The read terminates 3 residues ahead of where the CDR3 ends, so the germline J gene completes it. The rearrangement links TRBV4-2 to TRBJ2-7; TRBD2 matches at 11 bases. The CDR3 covers 15 residues. CDR1 is LGHNA, CDR2 YNFKEQ, per germline. The sequenced part of the CDR3 DNA is TGCGCCAGCAGCTTAAGGACTAGCGGGCTGTACGAG. Translating it yields CASSLRTSGLYE. The whole CDR3 protein reads CASSLRTSGLYEQYF.

This clone was observed at least ten times. Read sequence stops 3 residues before the CDR3 end, and the germline J gene provides the missing end. This chain connects TRBV5-1 to TRBJ1-2; 8 bases align to TRBD1. The V segment lost 0 bases and the J segment 4 bases; nucleotides outside the gene matches: 2. Germline V lookup: CDR1 SGHRS, CDR2 YFSETQ. The CDR3 length is 14 residues. CDR3 bases read: TGCGCCAGCAGCTTGGGGGACAGGCTCTATGGC. Translating it yields CASSLGDRLYG. The whole CDR3 protein reads CASSLGDRLYGYTF.

Concerning this clone itself: The read is 3 residues too short to cover the CDR3 end, so that end is filled in from the germline J gene. The rearrangement links TRBV19 to TRBJ2-7; 8 nucleotides match TRBD2. V lost 6 bases and J lost 6; bases outside the gene matches: 7. The CDR3 consists of 13 residues. CDR1 is LNHDA, CDR2 SQIVND, per germline (reference sequence). Partial CDR3 DNA: TGTGCCAGTAGCCCGGGGGGGAGCCTCGAG. Encoded protein: CASSPGGSLE. The full CDR3 sequence reads CASSPGGSLEQYF. The full variable domain, completed using reference TRBV19 and TRBJ2-7, is DGGITQSPKYLFRKEGQNVTLSCEQNLNHDAMYWYRQDPGQGLRLIYYSQIVNDFQKGDIAEGYSVSREKKESFPLTVTSAQKNPTAFYLCASSPGGSLEQYFGPGTRLTVT.

The table lists this clone with many counts. The DNA ends 3 residues before the CDR3 does, and the rest of the CDR3 is filled in from the germline J gene. The J gene is TRBJ2-1, the V gene TRBV19; the match to TRBD1 covers 9 bases. The CDR3 is 15 amino acids. Germline values: CDR1 LNHDA, CDR2 SQIVND (reference sequence). V was pared by 6 bases and J by 0 bases, with 3 bases of the junction left unmatched. Incomplete CDR3 DNA: TGTGCCAGTAGGAGACAGGGGGTCTCCTACAATGAG. Its protein is CASRRQGVSYNE. The entire CDR3 protein is CASRRQGVSYNEQFF.

This clone has a count of ten or more. The CDR3 DNA, read in part, is TGTGCCAGCAGCTTAGGAACTAGCCACAATGAG. Translation gives CASSLGTSHNE. The full CDR3 sequence reads CASSLGTSHNEQFF. The genes are TRBV11-3 and TRBJ2-1; TRBD2 is a possible D gene (6 bases). The read terminates 3 residues before the CDR3 end, so the remaining end is supplied by the germline J gene. Germline V gene lookup returns CDR1 SGHNT and CDR2 YENEEA. V dropped 1 base and J dropped 5 bases, with 9 bases sitting between them. This CDR3 spans 14 amino acids.

This clone occurred many times. The CDR3 spells CASSEMISAGVYEQYF. CDR3 DNA (partial): TGCGCCAGCAGTGAAATGATTTCGGCGGGAGTCTACGAG. The rearrangement links TRBV10-2 to TRBJ2-7, with 7 bases fitting TRBD2. The observed sequence ends 3 residues before the CDR3 terminus, with the missing tail filled in from the germline J gene. The V gene end was trimmed by 3 bases and the J gene end by 3 bases; junction bases not matched to a gene: 11. The CDR3 has 16 residues. Germline CDR1 WSHSY, CDR2 SAAADI.

At least ten counts were recorded for this clone. The read ends 3 residues shy of where the CDR3 ends; the end is completed using the germline J gene. V and J are TRBV19 and TRBJ2-7, with 11 positions matching TRBD1. V lost 8 bases and J lost 2; bases outside the gene matches: 5. The CDR3 is 14 residues long. Germline assignment: CDR1 LNHDA and CDR2 SQIVND (reference sequence). CDR3 sequence reads: CASAPGQGAYEQYF. The part of the CDR3 DNA that was read is TGTGCCAGTGCTCCGGGACAGGGGGCCTACGAG. The complete variable domain, with remaining parts taken from reference TRBV19 and TRBJ2-7, reads DGGITQSPKYLFRKEGQNVTLSCEQNLNHDAMYWYRQDPGQGLRLIYYSQIVNDFQKGDIAEGYSVSREKKESFPLTVTSAQKNPTAFYLCASAPGQGAYEQYFGPGTRLTVT.

This clone was recorded at least ten times. The read terminates 3 residues before the CDR3 end, so the remaining end is supplied by the germline J gene. This chain links TRBV14 with TRBJ2-5; D possibly corresponds to TRBD1 (6 bases). The germline V gene has CDR1 SGHDN and CDR2 FVKESK. The CDR3 is made up of 14 amino acids. V was shortened by 5 bases and J by 3 bases, with 13 bases between the two germline ends. CDR3 sequence: CASSTRQEKETQYF. The sequenced part of the CDR3 DNA is TGTGCCAGCAGCACTCGACAGGAGAAAGAGACC.

This clone appeared many times. Read data end 3 residues before the CDR3 end; the end is taken from the germline J gene. The J gene is TRBJ2-3, the V gene TRBV11-2; 10 bases align to TRBD2. V trimming: 5 bases; J trimming: 6 bases; junction bases outside the gene matches: 5. CDR1 is SGHAT, CDR2 FQNNGV, per germline. The CDR3 has 14 residues. This CDR3 reads CASSPPTSGDTQYF. The CDR3 bases that were read are TGTGCCAGCAGCCCGCCGACTAGCGGGGATACG.

This clone was seen repeatedly, ten times or more. The CDR3 extends 3 residues past the end of the read, so its final part is completed from the germline J gene. This chain uses TRBV7-2 with TRBJ1-3; D gene ambiguous. The CDR3 runs 13 residues. The germline V gene has CDR1 SGHTA and CDR2 FQGNSA. Trimming left V 1 base short and J 6 bases short, with 7 bases between. The CDR3 spells CASSLDQANTIYF. The covered CDR3 bases are TGTGCCAGCAGCTTAGACCAGGCAAACACC.

This clone has a count of ten or more. The read finishes 3 residues shy of the CDR3 end, and the germline J gene is used to complete it. The chain combines TRBV6-2 or TRBV6-3 with TRBJ2-3; D gene uncertain. Trimming left V 2 bases short and J 2 bases short, with 17 bases between. The CDR3 spans 17 residues. Germline V gene data show CDR1 as MNHEY and CDR2 as SVGEGT. This CDR3 is CASSYRTSRINTDTQYF. Incomplete CDR3 DNA: TGTGCCAGCAGTTACAGAACTTCCAGGATAAACACAGATACG.

The sample holds many counts of this clone. The CDR3 end is not reached by the read, which stops 3 residues before it; the germline J gene fills it in. The chain couples TRBV30 to TRBJ1-5; 11 bases agree with TRBD1. This CDR3 spans 15 amino acids. The trim removed 4 bases at V and 6 bases at J, leaving 8 bases unmatched. Looked up from germline, CDR1 is GTSNPN and CDR2 is SVGIG (reference sequence). The covered CDR3 bases are TGTGCCTGGACCCCCGGACAGGGGGCAAGTCAGCCC. Translating it yields CAWTPGQGASQP. The full-length CDR3 reads as CAWTPGQGASQPQHF.

This clone was detected ten times or more. Other nucleotide sequences in the sample specify the same CDR3. The DNA read from the CDR3 is TGTGCCAGCAGCTCCTTTCCCGGGGGGCACCCGGGGGGCAGGTCGGTGAACACTGAA. Its protein product is CASSSFPGGHPGGRSVNTE. The full CDR3 protein reads CASSSFPGGHPGGRSVNTEAFF. The chain recombines TRBV7-1 with TRBJ1-1; D is perhaps TRBD1 (6 bases). The read terminates 3 residues before the CDR3 end, so the remaining end is supplied by the germline J gene. TRBV7-1 is treated as an ORF (open reading frame) with a function not yet certain. The V end lost 3 bases, the J end lost 0 bases, and 32 bases lay between the germline ends. The CDR3 has 22 residues.

The table lists this clone with many counts. Sequencing ends 3 residues short of the CDR3 end; the germline J gene provides the rest. The chain has TRBV12-3 or TRBV12-4 and TRBJ2-7; TRBD1 aligns across 10 bases. The CDR3 sequence is 15 residues long. The V segment lost 7 bases and the J segment 2 bases; nucleotides outside the gene matches: 8. The part of the CDR3 DNA that was read is TGTGCCAGCACTCCCGGGACAGGGGACCCCTACGAG. This sequence encodes CASTPGTGDPYE. The entire CDR3 is CASTPGTGDPYEQYF.

This clone was observed many times. The CDR3 bases that were read are TGTGCCTGGGGGCTTCGGGGGAACACTGAA. Encoded protein: CAWGLRGNTE. The CDR3 in full is CAWGLRGNTEAFF. The chain carries TRBV30 and TRBJ1-1; D is ambiguous. The read ends 3 residues early relative to the CDR3; the germline J gene fills the gap. V dropped 5 bases and J dropped 1 base, with 11 bases sitting between them. This CDR3 is 13 amino acids long. The germline gives CDR1 GTSNPN, CDR2 SVGIG (reference sequence).

This clone was detected many times. Coverage ceases 3 residues before the CDR3 finishes, and the germline J gene fills in the end. V usage is TRBV20-1 and J usage is TRBJ2-1, with D maybe TRBD1 (5 bases). CDR3 length: 14 amino acids. The V and J ends lost 6 bases and 7 bases respectively, with 19 bases between them. Looked up from germline, CDR1 is DFQATT and CDR2 is SNEGSKA (reference sequence). The CDR3 is CSASRPGFRNEQFF. CDR3 DNA, as far as it was read: TGCAGTGCCTCACGTCCAGGGTTTCGTAATGAG.

Of note for this clone: The CDR3 end is not reached by the read, which stops 3 residues before it; the germline J gene fills it in. The rearrangement joins TRBV7-9 to TRBJ1-1, with 8 bases that match TRBD1. The junction had 6 bases not matched to a gene; V was cut back by 4 bases and J by 5 bases. The CDR3 consists of 14 residues. In germline, CDR1 is SEHNR, CDR2 FQNEAQ (reference sequence). CDR3 sequence: CASSSRGRETEAFF. The sequenced part of the CDR3 DNA is TGTGCCAGCAGCTCCAGGGGGCGTGAGACTGAA.

This clone was detected ten times or more. Read data end 3 residues before the CDR3 end; the end is taken from the germline J gene. The chain has TRBV2 and TRBJ2-7; D unresolved. V was shortened by 3 bases and J by 1 base, with 4 bases between the two germline ends. Looked up from germline, CDR1 is SNHLY and CDR2 is FYNNEI. This CDR3 is 12 amino acids long. CDR3 DNA, as far as it was read: TGTGCCAGCAGTGACAGATCCTACGAG. As protein: CASSDRSYE. The entire CDR3 reads CASSDRSYEQYF.